The 25 T cell receptor beta chains below come from one sample, sequenced in a study of blood T cell repertoires in COVID-19. Assay: immunoSEQ multiplex PCR; the TCRdb copy retains only in-frame clones and omits some. This sample has over 150,000 clones, with around 80% found just once. Material: peripheral blood. The origin of the receptors is a woman aged 40-49 years with COVID-19, enrolled during active disease.

The chain carries TRBV15 and TRBJ1-4, with unresolved D. V gave up 2 bases and J gave up 3 bases, with 7 bases separating them. The CDR3 extends over 14 amino acids. CDR1 LNHNV and CDR2 YYDKDF come from the germline V gene (reference sequence). CDR3 in amino acids: CATSRRQSNEKLFF. CDR3 sequence (DNA): TGTGCCACCAGCAGACGTCAGTCTAATGAAAAACTGTTTTTT.

CDR3 loop: CASSLDTGTSGRLEQFF. CDR3 bases: TGTGCCAGCAGCTTGGATACCGGGACTAGCGGGAGATTGGAGCAGTTCTTC. The rearrangement uses TRBV5-5 and TRBJ2-1; 14 bases match TRBD2. The V gene's germline CDR1 is SGHKS and CDR2 YYEKEE (reference sequence). The CDR3 contains 17 residues. Trimming removed 0 bases from V and 10 bases from J; junction bases left unmatched: 9. The full variable domain, in which reference TRBV5-5 and TRBJ2-1 provide the parts outside the CDR3, is DAGVTQSPTHLIKTRGQQVTLRCSPISGHKSVSWYQQVLGQGPQFIFQYYEKEERGRGNFPDRFSARQFPNYSSELNVNALLLGDSALYLCASSLDTGTSGRLEQFFGPGTRLTVL.

The V gene is TRBV10-3, the J gene TRBJ2-7; the match to TRBD1 covers 10 bases. Looked up from germline, CDR1 is ENHRY and CDR2 is SYGVKD. The J segment lost 2 bases and the V segment lost 7 bases, leaving 2 bases of the junction unmatched. This CDR3 region has 13 residues. CDR3 region: CAITGQGAYEQYF. The CDR3 bases are TGTGCCATCACCGGACAGGGGGCCTACGAGCAGTACTTC.

The rearrangement joins TRBV29-1 to TRBJ1-1; 8 bases align to TRBD1. After removal of 7 bases from V and 1 base from J, the junction contained 5 bases not matched to a gene. The CDR3 loop spans 13 amino acids. The germline V gene has CDR1 SQVTM and CDR2 ANQGSEA. This chain's CDR3 is CSAGTGGNTEAFF. In DNA form, the CDR3 reads TGCAGCGCCGGAACAGGGGGGAACACTGAAGCTTTCTTT.

The chain couples TRBV12-3 or TRBV12-4 to TRBJ1-1, with D hard to call. V was shortened by 3 bases and J by 10 bases, with 12 bases between the two germline ends. The CDR3 totals 12 residues. The chain's CDR3 is CASSLSGHTAFF. The CDR3 bases are TGTGCCAGCAGTTTGAGTGGTCATACAGCTTTCTTT.

The CDR3 DNA sequence: TGTGCCAGCAGTTCCCCGACAGACATTTATTCACCCCTCCACTTT. It encodes CASSSPTDIYSPLHF. The chain recombines TRBV6-5 with TRBJ1-6; perhaps TRBD1 as D (5 bases). CDR1 and CDR2 (germline): MNHEY, SVGAGI. The CDR3 has 15 residues. Trimming removed 4 bases at V and 8 bases at J, with 15 bases between.

This clone has just a few counts. DNA of the CDR3: TGTGCCACCAGTGATTCCCCAGGGGTCACAGGGAACACTGAAGCTTTCTTT. Protein sequence: CATSDSPGVTGNTEAFF. The chain carries TRBV24-1 and TRBJ1-1, with a tentative D call TRBD1 (6 bases). With 2 bases removed from V and 1 base from J, the gap between germline ends came to 16 bases. Germline values: CDR1 KGHDR, CDR2 SFDVKD. CDR3 length: 17 residues.

This rearrangement joins TRBV21-1 to TRBJ2-4; the table's D call, TRBD2, has no DNA check behind it. TRBV21-1 is deemed a pseudogene. The CDR3 is 15 amino acids. The CDR3 DNA follows: TGTGCCAGCAGCGGGTTCCGGGGGGGATGCGACATTCAGTACTTC. It is translated as CASSGFRGGCDIQYF.

The rearrangement links TRBV18 to TRBJ2-5; D possibly corresponds to TRBD2 (6 bases). V was cut by 8 bases and J by 9 bases, with 22 bases left in between. The CDR3 spans 14 residues. Germline loops: CDR1 KGHSH, CDR2 LQKENI. The DNA for the CDR3 is TGTGCCAGCAACCTACAGGAGGTGGAGCGGGCCCAGTACTTC. Translating gives CASNLQEVERAQYF.

This chain uses TRBV6-4 with TRBJ2-5; TRBD2 agrees at 9 bases. In germline, CDR1 is MRHNA, CDR2 SNTAGT. The CDR3 spans 15 residues. V was clipped by 5 bases and J by 2 bases; unmatched bases: 6. The CDR3 region has the DNA TGTGCCAGCAGTCTTTTAGCGGGGGAACAAGAGACCCAGTACTTC. Translation gives CASSLLAGEQETQYF.

The chain combines TRBV11-2 with TRBJ1-1; D is unclear. The germline V gene has CDR1 SGHAT and CDR2 FQNNGV. With 4 bases removed from V and 6 bases from J, the gap between germline ends came to 9 bases. CDR3 length: 12 amino acids. The CDR3 spells CASSSLYAEAFF. CDR3 DNA sequence: TGTGCCAGCAGCTCCCTCTATGCTGAAGCTTTCTTT.

V gene TRBV9 combines with J gene TRBJ2-1; TRBD2 is a possible D gene (5 bases). V lost 0 bases and J 3 bases, leaving 10 bases between the germline ends. The CDR3 loop spans 15 amino acids. Germline CDR1 reads SGDLS; CDR2 reads YYNGEE. The CDR3 protein is CASSVAGLFYNEQFF. Here the CDR3 DNA reads TGTGCCAGCAGCGTAGCGGGGTTGTTCTACAATGAGCAGTTCTTC.

The CDR3 sequence: CASSPEASSYNSPLHF. The CDR3 bases are TGTGCCAGCAGCCCCGAGGCGAGCTCCTATAATTCACCCCTCCACTTT. The chain couples TRBV9 to TRBJ1-6; no firm D call. Germline V gene data show CDR1 as SGDLS and CDR2 as YYNGEE. With 4 bases removed from V and 0 bases from J, the gap between germline ends came to 11 bases. The CDR3 contains 16 residues.

The V call is TRBV19, the J call TRBJ1-4; 11 bases align to TRBD1. Germline assignment: CDR1 LNHDA and CDR2 SQIVND (reference sequence). The CDR3 covers 16 residues. V shed 6 bases and J 3 bases; nucleotides not matched to a gene: 6. CDR3 residues: CASSAGQGVSNEKLFF. The CDR3 DNA reads TGTGCCAGTAGCGCGGGACAGGGGGTGTCTAATGAAAAACTGTTTTTT.

This rearrangement joins TRBV4-1 to TRBJ2-5; 10 bases match TRBD2. The V segment lost 4 bases and the J segment 5 bases; nucleotides outside the gene matches: 13. Germline-derived CDR1 and CDR2 are MGHRA and YSYEKL. The CDR3 sequence is 17 residues long. In DNA, the CDR3 is TGCGCCAGCAGCCGCCTAAAGAGCGGGGGGGCCCGGGAGACCCAGTACTTC. Residues: CASSRLKSGGARETQYF.

The rearrangement joins TRBV28 to TRBJ2-2; 14 nucleotides agree with TRBD2. Germline CDR1 and CDR2: MDHEN and SYDVKM. V shed 6 bases and J 6 bases; nucleotides not matched to a gene: 3. CDR3 length: 15 residues. CDR3: CASRATSGRAGELFF. CDR3 nucleotides: TGTGCCAGCAGGGCGACTAGCGGGAGGGCCGGGGAGCTGTTTTTT.

V usage is TRBV5-1 and J usage is TRBJ1-1; 8 bases agree with TRBD1. Trimming at V came to 0 bases and at J to 5 bases, leaving 6 bases not matched to a gene. Germline V CDR1 and CDR2: SGHRS, YFSETQ. The CDR3 loop spans 15 amino acids. DNA for the CDR3: TGCGCCAGCAGCTTGGTCGGACAGGGCTCAACTGAAGCTTTCTTT. Protein: CASSLVGQGSTEAFF. Full variable domain (rest looked up from reference TRBV5-1 and TRBJ1-1): KAGVTQTPRYLIKTRGQQVTLSCSPISGHRSVSWYQQTPGQGLQFLFEYFSETQRNKGNFPGRFSGRQFSNSRSEMNVSTLELGDSALYLCASSLVGQGSTEAFFGQGTRLTVV.

The chain employs TRBV9 and TRBJ1-4; D uncertain. Looked up from germline, CDR1 is SGDLS and CDR2 is YYNGEE. V was pared by 2 bases and J by 8 bases, with 13 bases between. CDR3 size: 14 residues. In DNA form, the CDR3 reads TGTGCCAGCAGCGTGGGCAGGAGGAGCGAAAAACTGTTTTTT. Residues: CASSVGRRSEKLFF.

The CDR3 nucleotides read TGTGCCAGCAGCCAATGGCAGGAACAAGAGACCCAGTACTTC. Amino acids: CASSQWQEQETQYF. The chain is built from TRBV14 and TRBJ2-5; D not resolved. With 2 bases removed from V and 2 bases from J, the gap between germline ends came to 9 bases. CDR1 is SGHDN and CDR2 is FVKESK in the germline V gene. There are 14 residues in the CDR3.

There are many counts of this clone. V is TRBV7-3 and J is TRBJ2-2; 10 bases are a match to TRBD2. J gave up 6 bases and V 2 bases, and 3 bases lay outside the gene matches. Germline CDR1 reads SGHTA; CDR2 reads FQGTGA. The length of the CDR3 is 15 residues. The CDR3 nucleotides are TGTGCCAGCAGCTTACCCCTAGCGGGAGCCGGGGAGCTGTTTTTT. This encodes CASSLPLAGAGELFF.

The V gene is TRBV14, the J gene TRBJ2-3; no clear D. V was cut by 2 bases and J by 8 bases, with 5 bases left in between. Germline V gene sequence: CDR1 SGHDN, CDR2 FVKESK. CDR3 size: 11 residues. This chain's CDR3 is CASSQSSTQYF. CDR3 nucleotide sequence: TGTGCCAGCAGCCAATCGTCTACGCAGTATTTT.

This clone was counted ten times or more. The chain employs TRBV6-4 and TRBJ2-6, with TRBD1 identical over 9 bases. The CDR3 is 17 amino acids. The V and J ends lost 8 bases and 4 bases, in that order; junction bases with no gene match: 12. Germline CDR1 and CDR2: MRHNA and SNTAGT. CDR3 bases: TGTGCCAGCGGTTATTGGACAGGGGTCTCCGGGGCCAACGTCCTGACTTTC. Protein product: CASGYWTGVSGANVLTF.

The DNA for the CDR3 is TGTGCCAGCAGCCCCCCGACGGGGGGGCCCTACGAGCAGTACTTC. Amino acids: CASSPPTGGPYEQYF. This chain links TRBV5-6 with TRBJ2-7; TRBD2 agrees at 8 bases. Germline V CDR1 and CDR2: SGHDT, YYEEEE. V lost 4 bases and J lost 2; bases outside the gene matches: 8. The length of the CDR3 is 15 residues.

The J gene is TRBJ2-2, the V gene TRBV7-6, with a possible D match to TRBD2 (5 bases). V was pared by 0 bases and J by 5 bases, with 10 bases between. This CDR3 is 15 amino acids long. Germline values: CDR1 SGHVS, CDR2 FNYEAQ. The CDR3 spells CASSLASGGTGELFF. In DNA form, the CDR3 reads TGTGCCAGCAGCTTAGCGTCCGGCGGGACCGGGGAGCTGTTTTTT.

The chain joins TRBV11-2 to TRBJ1-2; 9 bases match TRBD1. After removal of 7 bases from V and 8 bases from J, the junction contained 14 bases not matched to a gene. This CDR3 region has 15 residues. Germline V gene lookup returns CDR1 SGHAT and CDR2 FQNNGV. The CDR3 region is CASTKQDRGTYGYTF. For the CDR3, the DNA is TGTGCCAGCACCAAACAGGACAGGGGCACCTACGGCTACACCTTC. Filled out from reference TRBV11-2 and TRBJ1-2, the complete variable domain reads EAGVAQSPRYKIIEKRQSVAFWCNPISGHATLYWYQQILGQGPKLLIQFQNNGVVDDSQLPKDRFSAERLKGVDSTLKIQPAKLEDSAVYLCASTKQDRGTYGYTFGSGTRLTVV.